This T cell receptor beta chain is from a study of T cell repertoires in cytomegalovirus infection. On the study more broadly: CMV infection plus the matching HLA type was flagged by public TCR beta signatures. The study's findings and limits: Identification of carriers of CMV plus the relevant HLA was performed using cumulative public TCR beta family frequency. There were HLA-C-restricted CMV-specific TCR beta clonotypes dominating the ex vivo response.

Germline CDR1 and CDR2: MNHEY and SVGAGI. V gave up 2 bases and J gave up 0 bases, with 13 bases separating them. This CDR3 has 16 amino acids. This clonotype was detected ten times or more. The target antigen is unknown. TCRdb analysed the reads with MiXCR anew, one entry per CDR3 protein. The table records fewer than 300,000 distinct CDR3 sequences, about 23% of them present only once. Sequencing was performed on PBMCs. The genes are TRBV6-5 and TRBJ1-1; tentative D call: TRBD1 (5 bases). This sequence was found in a human donor in good health (CMV status not recorded). Some clones in this sample may be carry-over from other donors' samples. The CDR3 nucleotides are TGTGCCAGCAGTTACCCTAAGACAGACCTGAACACTGAAGCTTTCTTT. Its translation is CASSYPKTDLNTEAFF.